Following are 8 T cell receptor beta chains from one sample sequenced in a study of CD8 T cells in Susac syndrome. Reverse transcription of about 0.45 to 1 ug RNA was carried out with random hexamers. MiXCR, applied by TCRdb to the immunoSEQ multiplex PCR reads, yields one record per CDR3 protein. This table holds 150,000 to 200,000 distinct CDR3 sequences, approximately 94% found once. What was sequenced was CD4+ T cells from PBMCs. Receptors originate from a human donor with multiple sclerosis.

The chain combines TRBV2 with TRBJ2-2; the match to TRBD2 covers 10 bases. CDR3 length: 14 amino acids. The germline gives CDR1 SNHLY, CDR2 FYNNEI. V gave up 9 bases and J gave up 5 bases; unmatched junction bases: 6. CDR3 nucleotides: TGTGCCAGTTCTCTGACTAGCGGGACCGGGGAGCTGTTTTTT. As protein: CASSLTSGTGELFF.

The chain carries TRBV28 and TRBJ2-2; D may be TRBD1 or TRBD2 (5 bases each). V was trimmed by 6 bases and J by 5 bases, leaving 13 bases between them. The CDR3 has 14 residues. Germline-derived CDR1 and CDR2 are MDHEN and SYDVKM. DNA for the CDR3: TGTGCCAGCAGGGGAGCAGGGTATACCGGGGAGCTGTTTTTT. Translated: CASRGAGYTGELFF.

V and J are TRBV10-2 and TRBJ2-5; tentatively, D is TRBD1 (6 bases). V gave up 6 bases and J gave up 0 bases, with 14 bases separating them. Germline V CDR1 and CDR2: WSHSY, SAAADI. The CDR3 length is 15 residues. The CDR3 loop reads CASSPPGAYQETQYF. For the CDR3, the DNA is TGCGCCAGCAGCCCCCCAGGGGCCTACCAAGAGACCCAGTACTTC.

V gene TRBV7-8 combines with J gene TRBJ2-7; 8 bases align to TRBD2. Germline V CDR1 and CDR2: SGHVS, FQNEAQ. V gave up 4 bases and J gave up 7 bases; unmatched junction bases: 15. The CDR3 totals 16 residues. The CDR3 DNA follows: TGTGCCAGCAGCTCCCAATCTAGCGGGCACGGGTTGGAGCAGTACTTC. Protein: CASSSQSSGHGLEQYF.

The chain has TRBV29-1 and TRBJ2-5, with 7 nucleotides matching TRBD1. CDR3 length equals 12 residues. Germline CDR1 SQVTM, CDR2 ANQGSEA. The ends lost 3 bases at V and 8 bases at J; junction bases unmatched: 6. The CDR3 region has the DNA TGCAGCGTTGATGGGACAGAACCTACCCAGTACTTC. Translated, it gives CSVDGTEPTQYF.

The chain combines TRBV30 with TRBJ1-2; TRBD1 agrees at 7 bases. The CDR3 loop spans 14 amino acids. V lost 5 bases, J lost 5 bases, and 11 bases stayed unmatched. Per the germline V gene, CDR1 is GTSNPN and CDR2 is SVGIG (reference sequence). The CDR3 here is CAWAGGDSPYGYTF. The CDR3 DNA sequence: TGTGCCTGGGCAGGCGGGGACAGCCCTTATGGCTACACCTTC.

V usage is TRBV18 and J usage is TRBJ1-2; no reliable D call. Trimming shortened V by 6 bases and J by 4 bases, and 15 bases separated the two germline ends. There are 14 residues in the CDR3. CDR1 is KGHSH, CDR2 LQKENI, per germline. This chain's CDR3 is CASSASTEPYGYTF. DNA for the CDR3: TGTGCCAGCTCCGCCTCGACGGAACCCTATGGCTACACCTTC. The entire variable domain, with the rest obtained from reference TRBV18 and TRBJ1-2, is as follows: NAGVMQNPRHLVRRRGQEARLRCSPMKGHSHVYWYRQLPEEGLKFMVYLQKENIIDESGMPKERFSAEFPKEGPSILRIQQVVRGDSAAYFCASSASTEPYGYTFGSGTRLTVV.

The V gene is TRBV27, the J gene TRBJ1-1; TRBD1 is a possible D gene (6 bases). Germline V lookup: CDR1 MNHEY, CDR2 SMNVEV (reference sequence). The CDR3 sequence is 14 residues long. Deletions cut 3 bases from V and 6 bases from J, with 14 bases between. The CDR3 DNA sequence: TGTGCCAGCAGTTTCGGGGGGGGCAGGGCTGAAGCTTTCTTT. It is translated as CASSFGGGRAEAFF.